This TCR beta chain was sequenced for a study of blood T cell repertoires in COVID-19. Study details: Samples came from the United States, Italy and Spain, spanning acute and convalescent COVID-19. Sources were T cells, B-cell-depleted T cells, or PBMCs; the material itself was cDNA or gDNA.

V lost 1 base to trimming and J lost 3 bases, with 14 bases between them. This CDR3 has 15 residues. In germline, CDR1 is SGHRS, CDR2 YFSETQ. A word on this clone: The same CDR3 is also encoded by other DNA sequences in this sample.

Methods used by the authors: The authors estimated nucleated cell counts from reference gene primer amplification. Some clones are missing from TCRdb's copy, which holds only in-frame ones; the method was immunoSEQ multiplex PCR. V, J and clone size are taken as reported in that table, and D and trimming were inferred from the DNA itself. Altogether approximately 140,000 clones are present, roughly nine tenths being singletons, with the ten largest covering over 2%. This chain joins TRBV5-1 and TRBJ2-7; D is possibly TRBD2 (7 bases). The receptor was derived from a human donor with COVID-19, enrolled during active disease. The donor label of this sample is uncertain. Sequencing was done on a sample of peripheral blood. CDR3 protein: CASSLFGGGGYEQYF. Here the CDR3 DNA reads TGCGCCAGCAGCTTGTTTGGGGGCGGGGGCTACGAGCAGTACTTC.